This T cell receptor (beta chain) was sequenced for a study of early T cells in non-severe SARS-CoV-2 infection. Study-wide context: With bulk RNA from unsorted whole blood as input, sequencing yielded unpaired chains.

This clonotype has just a few counts. The library protocol tagged individual cDNA molecules with unique molecular identifiers. TCRdb analysed the 5' RACE reads with MiXCR anew, one entry per CDR3 protein. The sample lists about 50,000 distinct CDR3 sequences, 9.5% to 15% occurring once. The clonotype originates from an adult who was a healthcare worker with PCR-confirmed SARS-CoV-2 infection or an uninfected control (not recorded which). The source material was whole blood, sampled at baseline.

CDR3 bases: TGTGCCACCAGCGATAGCGGGTACTTGACCTACGAGCAGTACTTC. Translation: CATSDSGYLTYEQYF. The chain employs TRBV15 and TRBJ2-7, with TRBD2 matching 7 bases. J was trimmed by 2 bases and V by 5 bases; bases with no gene match: 9. Germline V gene data show CDR1 as LNHNV and CDR2 as YYDKDF (reference sequence). CDR3 size: 15 residues.